This record looks at one TCR beta chain sequence and its context. Its binding antigen is unknown. No quality values exist for individual bases; no much larger clone is one base distant. This record belongs to a study of control samples from healthy donors and cancer patients (dated by TCRdb to the early 2020s). Receptor libraries were prepared by the immunoSEQ multiplex PCR assay. TCRdb holds this immuneACCESS table with in-frame rearrangements only. Some clones are missing; in checked studies, unresolved V genes explain under half, and the rest has no known cause. The sample profile shows about 59,000 clones; 70% to 90% of them were found once. The ten largest clones take up roughly 12% of the sample. Via the germline V gene (reference sequence), CDR1 is LGHDT and CDR2 YNNKEL. From cysteine to phenylalanine, the CDR3 is 15 amino acids long. Just CDR3 DNA is preserved here, 45 bases in frame from base 1. Between the V and J ends, shortened by 1 base and 3 bases respectively, the junction contains 10 bases.

Sample: PBMCs. This receptor was identified in a woman in her sixties or seventies with lung cancer. Here the chain combines TRBV3-1 (or the pseudogene TRBV3-2) and TRBJ2-1, with the D gene call left open. The CDR3 region has the sequence CASSQGVWNYNEQFF. The nucleotide sequence reads TGTGCCAGCAGCCAAGGCGTGTGGAACTACAATGAGCAGTTCTTC.